One TCR beta chain is described in this entry. Method: immunoSEQ multiplex PCR; TCRdb's copy keeps in-frame clones and lacks some. The sample includes about 1,800,000 clones, about 94% seen only once; the top ten take 1.2%. This record comes from a study of shared clonotypes between healthy human individuals. Across the whole study: Participating donors consisted of a couple of women and a few men aged 18 to 49.

Terminally differentiated effector memory CD45RA+ cells were excluded from the naive CD8 cells, which were CD45RO-negative and positively selected for CCR7. The TCR comes from a man aged 18-30 years in good health. Sequenced: naive CD8+ T cells sorted from blood.

The CDR3 is CASSSIQGPGETQYF. The CDR3 DNA reads TGTGCCAGTAGTAGTATACAGGGGCCGGGGGAGACCCAGTACTTC. The chain joins TRBV19 to TRBJ2-5; 7 bases are shared with TRBD1. CDR1 is LNHDA, CDR2 SQIVND, per germline (reference sequence). This CDR3 has 15 residues. J was trimmed by 5 bases and V by 4 bases; bases with no gene match: 10.